This T cell receptor (beta chain) was observed in a study of CD8 T cells in ankylosing spondylitis. General observations from the study: In synovial fluid and blood from reactive arthritis, some motif variants were previously reported. CD8+ cells made up the disease-linked clones, which were relatively rare in peripheral blood.

Germline-derived CDR1 and CDR2 are LGHNA and YNFKEQ. The V and J ends lost 1 base and 3 bases, in that order; junction bases with no gene match: 15. This CDR3 region has 19 residues. TCRdb independently ran MiXCR on the 5' RACE reads; one entry per CDR3 protein. The data hold tens of thousands of distinct CDR3 sequences, with approximately 7% observed a single time. This clonotype was detected many times. Its antigen is still unknown. Material: blood, either unsorted or a sorted T cell fraction (not recorded which). V usage is TRBV4-2 and J usage is TRBJ1-1, with 9 nucleotides matching TRBD1. The sequence was obtained from a female donor with ankylosing spondylitis or in good health (not recorded which). CDR3 bases: TGTGCCAGCAGCCAAGGGTTTGGAACCCCGGGACAGGGCGACACTGAAGCTTTCTTT. It translates to CASSQGFGTPGQGDTEAFF.